The 32 T cell receptor beta chains below all came from one sample that was sequenced in a study of blood T cells in healthy people across ages. Sample-barcoded 5' priming and a J-beta primer mix drove a second PCR of roughly 7 to 11 cycles. MiXCR, run by TCRdb on the 5' RACE reads, gives a single entry per CDR3 protein. The data show some 560,000 distinct CDR3 sequences, with roughly a quarter seen just once and 3% to 4% held by the top ten. The same sample was also studied in work on T cells of mothers and their children.

The specimen sequenced was blood. The source of these receptors is a boy between 2 and 10 years old in good health.

The chain is built from TRBV25-1 and TRBJ1-2; the D is unclear. Germline CDR1 and CDR2: MGHDK and SYGVNS. V lost 3 bases and J lost 4, with 15 bases in between. The CDR3 is 15 residues long. The CDR3 region has the DNA TGTGCCAGCAGTGACTCAATGGGGTTTTTCTATGGCTACACCTTC. Translated, it gives CASSDSMGFFYGYTF.

V gene TRBV9 combines with J gene TRBJ2-1; 12 nucleotides agree with TRBD2. With the DNA end fitting TRBJ2-5 better, the J assignment may be wrong. There are 16 residues in the CDR3. From germline, CDR1 is SGDLS and CDR2 YYNGEE. The chain's CDR3 is CASSPIGLAGQETQYF. The CDR3 DNA sequence: TGTGCCAGCAGCCCCATCGGACTAGCGGGACAAGAGACCCAGTACTTC.

This clonotype has a handful of counts. The chain has TRBV6-5 and TRBJ2-6; tentatively, D is TRBD1 or TRBD2 (5 bases each). CDR3 length equals 18 residues. Per the germline V gene, CDR1 is MNHEY and CDR2 is SVGAGI. Trimming took off 2 bases at V and 0 bases at J, with 14 bases between the two ends. CDR3 in amino acids: CASSYQQVDYSGANVLTF. As DNA, the CDR3 is TGTGCCAGCAGTTACCAACAGGTAGACTACTCTGGGGCCAACGTCCTGACTTTC.

This clonotype came up a few times. The chain carries TRBV7-3 and TRBJ2-2; 7 bases are a match to TRBD1. This CDR3 is built from 17 residues. V lost 1 base, J lost 4 bases, and 9 bases stayed unmatched. Germline V gives CDR1 SGHTA, CDR2 FQGTGA. Written as DNA, the CDR3 is TGTGCCAGCAGCTTAATGCCGGGACAGAGCTTCACCGGGGAGCTGTTTTTT. It yields the protein CASSLMPGQSFTGELFF.

In this sample, this clonotype turned up once. This sequence may be a read error, since a much larger clone differs from it by one base. The chain joins TRBV27 to TRBJ2-7; TRBD1 or TRBD2 may be the D gene (5 bases each). Trimming removed 10 bases from V and 7 bases from J, with 17 bases in between. The CDR3 loop spans 12 amino acids. CDR1 MNHEY and CDR2 SMNVEV come from the germline V gene (reference sequence). The CDR3 coding sequence is TGTGCCACCAGGGACGCAGGGTTAGAGCAGTACTTC. Its translation: CATRDAGLEQYF.

The chain carries TRBV5-6 and TRBJ2-6; the D gene is possibly TRBD1 (6 bases). The CDR3 has 16 amino acids. Germline V CDR1 and CDR2: SGHDT, YYEEEE. V was trimmed by 4 bases and J by 0 bases, leaving 11 bases between them. CDR3 sequence (DNA): TGTGCCAGCAGCGGACAGCGGCGCTCTGGGGCCAACGTCCTGACTTTC. It yields the protein CASSGQRRSGANVLTF.

CDR3 nucleotides: TGTGCCAGCAGTGTTTTCTACGAGCAGTACTTC. Translated: CASSVFYEQYF. The rearrangement joins TRBV2 to TRBJ2-7; no clear D gene. Trimming shortened V by 4 bases and J by 3 bases, and 4 bases separated the two germline ends. CDR3 length: 11 amino acids. Looked up from germline, CDR1 is SNHLY and CDR2 is FYNNEI. Looking up the rest from reference TRBV2 and TRBJ2-7 gives the full variable domain: EPEVTQTPSHQVTQMGQEVILRCVPISNHLYFYWYRQILGQKVEFLVSFYNNEISEKSEIFDDQFSVERPDGSNFTLKIRSTKLEDSAMYFCASSVFYEQYFGPGTRLTVT.

This clonotype showed up many times. The junction departs from the called germline gene at one end, perhaps through a read error. V is TRBV7-6 and J is TRBJ1-1; D call uncertain. This CDR3 spans 13 amino acids. Germline V gives CDR1 SGHVS, CDR2 FNYEAQ. In DNA, the CDR3 is TGTGCCAGCAGTTTAGGCACGAACACTGAAGCTTTCTTT. Translated: CASSLGTNTEAFF.

This clonotype occurred a few times. The chain employs TRBV18 and TRBJ1-1; 9 bases line up with TRBD1. CDR3 size: 17 residues. Trimming at V came to 3 bases and at J to 0 bases, leaving 8 bases not matched to a gene. Germline V CDR1 and CDR2: KGHSH, LQKENI. For the CDR3, the DNA is TGTGCCAGCTCACCCTCCAAGGACAGGGGCATGAACACTGAAGCTTTCTTT. Its translation: CASSPSKDRGMNTEAFF.

This clonotype was counted only a few times. One end of the junction is discordant with germline, which a read error may explain. V usage is TRBV7-8 and J usage is TRBJ1-1; no definite D call. CDR3 size: 15 residues. The V gene's germline CDR1 is SGHVS and CDR2 FQNEAQ. As DNA, the CDR3 is TGTGCCAGCAACTTAGCGCCGGCAGGGAACACTGAAGCTTTCTTT. Its translation is CASNLAPAGNTEAFF.

The CDR3 reads CASSLGEGEIYNEQFF. Written as DNA, the CDR3 is TGTGCCAGCAGCTTAGGCGAGGGGGAGATCTATAATGAGCAGTTCTTC. The chain joins TRBV13 to TRBJ2-5, with TRBD1 as a possible D gene (6 bases). The end of the DNA is better explained by TRBJ2-1, so the J call may be wrong. CDR1 and CDR2 (germline): PRHDT, FYEKMQ (reference sequence). The CDR3 consists of 16 residues.

This clonotype came up a few times. CDR3 loop: CASSHLAGEISYEQYF. The CDR3 DNA reads as TGTGCCAGCAGCCACCTAGCGGGAGAAATCTCCTACGAGCAGTACTTC. The gene calls are TRBV7-2 and TRBJ2-7; 10 nucleotides line up with TRBD2. V dropped 5 bases and J dropped 0; count of bases not matched to a gene: 7. The germline V gene has CDR1 SGHTA and CDR2 FQGNSA. This CDR3 spans 16 amino acids.

This chain connects TRBV6-2 or TRBV6-3 to TRBJ1-5; D gene unclear. Germline-derived CDR1 and CDR2 are MNHEY and SVGEGT. Trimming took 5 bases from V and 4 from J, leaving 18 bases between them. The CDR3 runs 16 residues. The CDR3 reads CASSLRKGMGNQPQHF. The CDR3 DNA reads as TGTGCCAGCAGTCTACGGAAAGGAATGGGGAATCAGCCCCAGCATTTT.

The rearrangement joins TRBV4-1 to TRBJ2-7; tentatively, D is TRBD2 (5 bases). Germline V lookup: CDR1 MGHRA, CDR2 YSYEKL. The CDR3 runs to 13 residues. The germline V and J ends were trimmed by 3 bases and 3 bases, with 9 bases remaining between them. The CDR3 is CASSQRLLYEQYF. CDR3 DNA: TGCGCCAGCAGCCAGAGACTACTCTACGAGCAGTACTTC.

This clonotype was observed a handful of times. The chain links TRBV10-3 to TRBJ2-5, with 9 bases fitting TRBD1. TRBJ2-7 matches the DNA end more closely, so the J call is doubtful. Germline V gives CDR1 ENHRY, CDR2 SYGVKD. This CDR3 has 13 amino acids. As DNA, the CDR3 is TGTGCCATCGTTGGGAGACAGGGGGGCGAGCAGTACTTC. Translation gives CAIVGRQGGEQYF.

This clonotype was counted between two and nine times. The gene calls are TRBV10-3 and TRBJ2-3; tentatively, D is TRBD2 (5 bases). The CDR3 sequence is 16 residues long. Germline values: CDR1 ENHRY, CDR2 SYGVKD. V was pared by 11 bases and J by 0 bases, with 21 bases between. CDR3 in amino acids: CALASGRATSTDTQYF. CDR3 nucleotide sequence: TGTGCCCTAGCCTCTGGCCGGGCTACTAGCACAGATACGCAGTATTTT.

The V and J genes are TRBV13 and TRBJ2-1; no definite D call. Trimming left V 1 base short and J 7 bases short, with 8 bases between. CDR3 length equals 13 residues. CDR1 is PRHDT, CDR2 FYEKMQ, per germline (reference sequence). The CDR3 nucleotides are TGTGCCAGCAGCTTAGTGAGAGTAAATGAGCAGTTCTTC. It specifies CASSLVRVNEQFF. Based on the CDR3 plus reference TRBV13 and TRBJ2-1, the full variable domain is AAGVIQSPRHLIKEKRETATLKCYPIPRHDTVYWYQQGPGQDPQFLISFYEKMQSDKGSIPDRFSAQQFSDYHSELNMSSLELGDSALYFCASSLVRVNEQFFGPGTRLTVL.

CDR3 in DNA: TGTGCCAGCACCATAGCGGGGATTGAGCAGTTCTTC. The encoded protein is CASTIAGIEQFF. The chain couples TRBV12-3 or TRBV12-4 to TRBJ2-5; 8 positions agree with TRBD2. The J call may be faulty, since TRBJ2-1 better matches the DNA end. The CDR3 loop spans 12 amino acids.

The sample holds many counts of this clonotype. J is TRBJ2-1 and V is TRBV20-1; TRBD2 matches at 11 bases. V lost 8 bases, J lost 6 bases, and 6 bases stayed unmatched. Germline CDR1 reads DFQATT; CDR2 reads SNEGSKA (reference sequence). The CDR3 has 13 residues. The CDR3: CSHGLAGPNEQFF. The CDR3 nucleotides read TGCAGTCACGGACTAGCGGGCCCCAATGAGCAGTTCTTC.

This clonotype was counted a few times. J is TRBJ2-5 and V is TRBV20-1; no reliable D call. The CDR3 runs 15 residues. Germline V lookup: CDR1 DFQATT, CDR2 SNEGSKA (reference sequence). V was cut by 1 base and J by 14 bases, with 26 bases left in between. The CDR3 DNA follows: TGCAGTGCTAGAGCGGTGCGTGGGATAGGGTACGAGCAATACTTC. This translates into CSARAVRGIGYEQYF.

This clonotype was seen a handful of times. This sequence joins TRBV5-1 and TRBJ2-5, with 10 positions matching TRBD2. The CDR3 extends over 15 amino acids. Germline V gene data show CDR1 as SGHRS and CDR2 as YFSETQ. Trimming cost V 2 bases and J 5 bases; bases outside gene matches: 6. The chain's CDR3 is CASSLGAAGGETQYF. The CDR3, as DNA: TGCGCCAGCAGCTTAGGGGCAGCGGGAGGGGAGACCCAGTACTTC.

This clonotype was seen only a few times. This chain uses TRBV18 with TRBJ2-7; D might be TRBD1 or TRBD2, each matching 5 bases. Germline CDR1 KGHSH, CDR2 LQKENI. This CDR3 has 14 residues. With 3 bases removed from V and 1 base from J, the gap between germline ends came to 10 bases. CDR3 DNA sequence: TGTGCCAGCTCACCGGGACGGACGTCCTACGAGCAGTACTTC. Its protein is CASSPGRTSYEQYF.

This clonotype was found a few times. The V and J genes are TRBV6-5 and TRBJ1-6; tentative D call: TRBD1 (5 bases). This CDR3 is built from 16 residues. Germline V CDR1 and CDR2: MNHEY, SVGAGI. With 0 bases removed from V and 4 bases from J, the gap between germline ends came to 10 bases. The CDR3 here is CASSYSRQGYNSPLHF. As DNA, the CDR3 is TGTGCCAGCAGTTACTCCCGGCAGGGATATAATTCACCCCTCCACTTT.

This clonotype came up a few times. The rearrangement joins TRBV7-2 to TRBJ2-3; weak D call: TRBD2 (5 bases). This CDR3 is built from 17 residues. Trimming stripped 2 bases from V and 5 bases from J, with 20 bases between. Germline loops: CDR1 SGHTA, CDR2 FQGNSA. The CDR3 reads CASSLRESVVRGDTQYF. CDR3 coding DNA: TGTGCCAGCAGCTTAAGGGAAAGTGTCGTACGGGGAGATACGCAGTATTTT.

This chain joins TRBV20-1 and TRBJ2-3; the D is unclear. This CDR3 contains 15 residues. Germline V gene lookup returns CDR1 DFQATT and CDR2 SNEGSKA (reference sequence). Trimming took off 1 base at V and 0 bases at J, with 11 bases between the two ends. The CDR3 loop reads CSARVKGKSTDTQYF. The CDR3 coding sequence is TGCAGTGCTAGAGTAAAAGGAAAGAGCACAGATACGCAGTATTTT.

As DNA, the CDR3 is TGTGCCAGCAGTTACTCGACACTAGCGGGAGGGCCCGGGGGGGCCAACGTCCTGACTTTC. This codes for CASSYSTLAGGPGGANVLTF. The chain uses TRBV6-2 or TRBV6-3 and TRBJ2-6, with TRBD2 matching over 13 bases. Unmatched junction bases numbered 9, after V lost 0 bases and J lost 4 bases. This CDR3 spans 20 amino acids. Germline CDR1 reads MNHEY; CDR2 reads SVGEGT.

CDR3 DNA sequence: TGCGCCAGCAAAGGCAGGGGTTCGTACAATGAGCAGTTCTTC. It yields the protein CASKGRGSYNEQFF. The chain employs TRBV10-2 and TRBJ2-5; possibly TRBD1 for D (6 bases). Matching the DNA end better, TRBJ2-1 makes the J call doubtful. Germline V gene data show CDR1 as WSHSY and CDR2 as SAAADI. The CDR3 is made up of 14 amino acids.

This clonotype was counted many times. This chain joins TRBV29-1 and TRBJ2-2; possibly TRBD1 for D (6 bases). V gave up 4 bases and J gave up 2 bases, with 14 bases separating them. This CDR3 contains 15 residues. Germline CDR1 SQVTM, CDR2 ANQGSEA. CDR3 bases: TGCAGCGTTGTCCCAGGGGCATCCAACACCGGGGAGCTGTTTTTT. Its translation: CSVVPGASNTGELFF.

This clonotype was seen a few times. The chain recombines TRBV7-9 with TRBJ2-5, with 7 bases matching TRBD2. Looked up from germline, CDR1 is SEHNR and CDR2 is FQNEAQ (reference sequence). V lost 8 bases and J lost 3; bases outside the gene matches: 6. The CDR3 has 13 amino acids. Here the CDR3 reads CASREVFKETQYF. In nucleotides, the CDR3 is TGTGCCAGCCGGGAGGTCTTTAAAGAGACCCAGTACTTC.

This clonotype was seen only a few times. This rearrangement joins TRBV24-1 to TRBJ2-1, with 8 bases identical to TRBD2. Trimming cost V 0 bases and J 0 bases; bases outside gene matches: 0. CDR1 and CDR2 (germline): KGHDR, SFDVKD. This CDR3 spans 16 amino acids. The CDR3 loop is CATSDLLAGSYNEQFF. In DNA, the CDR3 is TGTGCCACCAGTGATTTGCTAGCGGGCTCCTACAATGAGCAGTTCTTC.

V gene TRBV12-5 combines with J gene TRBJ2-1, with D possibly being TRBD1 or TRBD2 (5 bases each). In germline, CDR1 is LGHNT, CDR2 FRNRAP. The CDR3 has 13 amino acids. The V end was cut by 6 bases, the J end by 6 bases, with 12 bases between. The CDR3 DNA reads TGTGCTAGTGGGGGACCGGGTCCCAATGAGCAGTTCTTC. Translating gives CASGGPGPNEQFF.

This clonotype was counted between two and nine times. The CDR3 nucleotides read TGCAGTGCTAGTGGCCTAGCGGGAGGGCCCACAGATACGCAGTATTTT. Its translation is CSASGLAGGPTDTQYF. The V gene is TRBV20-1, the J gene TRBJ2-3; 12 positions match TRBD2. The J segment lost 2 bases and the V segment lost 3 bases, leaving 6 bases of the junction unmatched. The CDR3 consists of 16 residues. Per the germline V gene, CDR1 is DFQATT and CDR2 is SNEGSKA (reference sequence).